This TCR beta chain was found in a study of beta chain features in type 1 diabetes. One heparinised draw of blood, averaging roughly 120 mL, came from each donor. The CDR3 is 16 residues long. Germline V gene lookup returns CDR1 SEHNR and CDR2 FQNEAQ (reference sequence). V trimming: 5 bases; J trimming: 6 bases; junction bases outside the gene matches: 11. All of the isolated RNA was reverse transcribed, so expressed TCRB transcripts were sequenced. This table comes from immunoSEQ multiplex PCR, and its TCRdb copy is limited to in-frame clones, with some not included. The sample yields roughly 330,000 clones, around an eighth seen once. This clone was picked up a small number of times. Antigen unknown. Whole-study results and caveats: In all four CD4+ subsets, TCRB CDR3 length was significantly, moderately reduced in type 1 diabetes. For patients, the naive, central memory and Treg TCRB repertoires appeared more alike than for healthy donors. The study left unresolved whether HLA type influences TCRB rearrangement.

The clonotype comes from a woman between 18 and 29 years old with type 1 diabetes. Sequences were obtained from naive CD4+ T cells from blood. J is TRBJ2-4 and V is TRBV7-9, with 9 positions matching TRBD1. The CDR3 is CASSKPGTGRGNIQYF. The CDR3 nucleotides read TGTGCCAGCAGCAAACCCGGGACAGGGAGGGGAAACATTCAGTACTTC.